The following is a T cell receptor beta chain sequence with its context. Germline and junction disagree at one end, which may indicate a read error. This sample includes further DNA sequences coding for the same CDR3. In the authors' workflow: Nucleated cell number was recorded as an estimate derived from reference gene primer amplification. Sequencing used immunoSEQ multiplex PCR; TCRdb keeps in-frame clones, though not all of them. V and J calls and clone size come straight from that table; D and trimming were deduced from the DNA. Of 250,000 to 400,000 clones listed, roughly 90% are singletons. This entry is derived from a study of blood T cell repertoires in COVID-19. The V gene's germline CDR1 is SGHRS and CDR2 YFSETQ. The CDR3 has 15 amino acids. The Seattle patients, enrolled during active infection, were followed longitudinally.

The origin of this receptor is a woman in her 30s with COVID-19, enrolled during active disease. This rearrangement joins TRBV5-1 to TRBJ2-7, with 8 positions matching TRBD1. Sequenced material: peripheral blood. CDR3 in amino acids: CASSFTRTGSHEQYF. The DNA for the CDR3 is TGTGCCAGCAGCTTCACCCGGACAGGGTCCCACGAGCAGTACTTC.